The clone carrying this T cell receptor beta chain was detected a few times. The target antigen is unknown. Trimming shortened V by 10 bases and J by 0 bases, and 12 bases separated the two germline ends. The CDR3 is 13 amino acids. Per the germline V gene, CDR1 is SGHTA and CDR2 is FQGNSA. This sample was included in a study of blood T cells in healthy people across ages. Overall study context: T cells yielded about one barcoded beta molecule per two cells through template switching. Overall study findings and caveats: Donors of long life had a larger count of naive CD4+ cells and greater diversity than aged donors.

A J-beta primer mix and a sample-barcoded 5' primer were used in a second PCR of about 7 to 12 cycles. TCRdb ran MiXCR on the 5' RACE reads and lists one entry per CDR3 protein. This sample has 1.5 million to 2 million distinct CDR3 sequences, with more than 35% found just once. About 9.9 milliliters of peripheral blood were drawn from each donor. The sequenced material came from blood. This chain joins TRBV7-2 and TRBJ1-2; a weak D match, TRBD1 (5 bases). The receptor was derived from a human donor in good health. The CDR3 loop is CATRRQPNYGYTF. The CDR3 bases are TGTGCCACCAGAAGACAGCCTAACTATGGCTACACCTTC. Complete variable domain (other parts from reference TRBV7-2 and TRBJ1-2): GAGVSQSPSNKVTEKGKDVELRCDPISGHTALYWYRQSLGQGLEFLIYFQGNSAPDKSGLPSDRFSAERTGGSVSTLTIQRTQQEDSAVYLCATRRQPNYGYTFGSGTRLTVV.